This T cell receptor (beta chain) emerged from a study of response to subunit inactivated influenza vaccine. A single record per CDR3 protein comes from TCRdb applying MiXCR to the RT-PCR reads. This table has about 540,000 distinct CDR3 sequences, approximately 22% appearing once. In its sample, this clonotype was seen a few times. Trimming stripped 1 base from V and 4 bases from J, with 11 bases between. Germline V gene sequence: CDR1 LGHNA, CDR2 YNFKEQ. This CDR3 spans 14 amino acids. These data were also filed under a second study, of T cells expressing NK-cell markers. This second study says: For TCR beta, cDNA was produced by 5'RACE template switching with UMIs. Most of the eight sequenced donors were classified as HCMV-seropositive, and one was classified as seronegative. The authors restricted sorting to alpha-beta TCR T cells with an anti-gamma-delta TCR antibody in several experiments. The leading position in the CD3+CD56-NKG2C+ fraction of several donors also went to these clonotypes.

The chain is built from TRBV4-2 and TRBJ2-7; a weak D match, TRBD2 (6 bases). This sequence originates from a man aged 50 to 59 who received an inactivated influenza vaccine. The sample here was CD4+ T cells sorted from PBMCs, taken roughly 12 days after vaccination. CDR3 in amino acids: CASSQGAGQYEQYF. Written as DNA, the CDR3 is TGTGCCAGCAGCCAAGGAGCGGGCCAGTACGAGCAGTACTTC.